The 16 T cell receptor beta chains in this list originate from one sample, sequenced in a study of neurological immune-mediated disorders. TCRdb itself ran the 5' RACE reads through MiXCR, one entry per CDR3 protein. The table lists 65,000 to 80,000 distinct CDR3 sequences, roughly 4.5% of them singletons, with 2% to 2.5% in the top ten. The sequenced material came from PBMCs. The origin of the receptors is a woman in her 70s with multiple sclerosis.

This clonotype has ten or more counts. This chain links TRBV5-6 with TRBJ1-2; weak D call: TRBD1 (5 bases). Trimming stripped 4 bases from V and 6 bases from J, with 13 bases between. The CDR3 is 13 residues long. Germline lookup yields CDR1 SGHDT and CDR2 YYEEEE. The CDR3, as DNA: TGTGCCAGCAGCCCCTGGGGACTGAATGGCTACACCTTC. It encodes CASSPWGLNGYTF. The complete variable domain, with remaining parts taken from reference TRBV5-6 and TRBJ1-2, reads DAGVTQSPTHLIKTRGQQVTLRCSPKSGHDTVSWYQQALGQGPQFIFQYYEEEERQRGNFPDRFSGHQFPNYSSELNVNALLLGDSALYLCASSPWGLNGYTFGSGTRLTVV.

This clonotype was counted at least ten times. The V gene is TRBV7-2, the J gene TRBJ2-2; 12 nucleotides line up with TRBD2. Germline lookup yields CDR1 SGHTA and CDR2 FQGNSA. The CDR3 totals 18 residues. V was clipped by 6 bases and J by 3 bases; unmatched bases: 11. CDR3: CASSSPGLAGHHTGELFF. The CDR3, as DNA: TGTGCCAGCAGTTCTCCCGGACTAGCGGGACATCACACCGGGGAGCTGTTTTTT.

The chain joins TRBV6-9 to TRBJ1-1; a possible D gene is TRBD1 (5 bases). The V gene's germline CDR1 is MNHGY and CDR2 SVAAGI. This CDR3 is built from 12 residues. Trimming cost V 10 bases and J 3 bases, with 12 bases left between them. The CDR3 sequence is CAIWGIHTEAFF. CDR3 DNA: TGTGCCATATGGGGGATTCACACTGAAGCTTTCTTT.

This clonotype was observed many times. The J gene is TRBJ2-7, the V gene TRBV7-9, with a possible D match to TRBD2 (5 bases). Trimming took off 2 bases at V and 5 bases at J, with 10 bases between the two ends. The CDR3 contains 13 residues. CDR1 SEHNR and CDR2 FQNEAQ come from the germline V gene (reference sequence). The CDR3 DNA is TGTGCCAGCAGCTTACGGGAAGGTGACGAGCAGTACTTC. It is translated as CASSLREGDEQYF.

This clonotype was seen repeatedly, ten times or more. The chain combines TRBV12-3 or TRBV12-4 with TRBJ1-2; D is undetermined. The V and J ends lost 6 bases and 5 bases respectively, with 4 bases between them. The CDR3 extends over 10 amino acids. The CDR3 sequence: CASSGYGYTF. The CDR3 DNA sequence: TGTGCCAGCAGCGGTTATGGCTACACCTTC.

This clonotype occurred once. The CDR3 sequence is CASSLGGVNEQFF. The CDR3 DNA is TGTGCCAGCAGCTTAGGTGGGGTCAATGAGCAGTTCTTC. The V and J genes are TRBV7-6 and TRBJ2-1, with D hard to call. Trimming shortened V by 1 base and J by 6 bases, and 7 bases separated the two germline ends. The CDR3 totals 13 residues. Per germline, CDR1 SGHVS and CDR2 FNYEAQ.

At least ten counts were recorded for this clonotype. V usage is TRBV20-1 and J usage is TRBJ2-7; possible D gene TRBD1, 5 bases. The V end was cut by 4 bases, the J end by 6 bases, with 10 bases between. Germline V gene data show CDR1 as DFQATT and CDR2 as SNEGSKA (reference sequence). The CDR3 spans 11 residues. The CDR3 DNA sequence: TGCAGTGCTATACAGGCCCGCGAGCAGTACTTC. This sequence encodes CSAIQAREQYF.

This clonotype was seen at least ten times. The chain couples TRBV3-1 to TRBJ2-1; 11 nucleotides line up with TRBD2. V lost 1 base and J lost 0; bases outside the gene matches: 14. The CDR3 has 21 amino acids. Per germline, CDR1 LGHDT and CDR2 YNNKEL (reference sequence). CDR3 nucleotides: TGTGCCAGCAGCCAAGTCCCCGGGACTAGCGGACTAATAAGCTCCTACAATGAGCAGTTCTTC. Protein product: CASSQVPGTSGLISSYNEQFF.

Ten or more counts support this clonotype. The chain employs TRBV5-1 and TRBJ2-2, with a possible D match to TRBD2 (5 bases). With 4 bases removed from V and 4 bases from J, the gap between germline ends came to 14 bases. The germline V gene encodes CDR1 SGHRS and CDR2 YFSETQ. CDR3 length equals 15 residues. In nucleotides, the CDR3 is TGCGCCAGCAGCCCGTTTGGTCGGGGCACCGGGGAGCTGTTTTTT. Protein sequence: CASSPFGRGTGELFF.

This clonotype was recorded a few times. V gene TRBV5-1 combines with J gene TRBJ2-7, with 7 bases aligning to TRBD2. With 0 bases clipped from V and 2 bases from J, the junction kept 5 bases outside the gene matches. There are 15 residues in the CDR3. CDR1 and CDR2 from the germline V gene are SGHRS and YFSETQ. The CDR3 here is CASSLVSGPTYEQYF. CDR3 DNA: TGCGCCAGCAGCTTGGTTAGCGGGCCGACCTACGAGCAGTACTTC.

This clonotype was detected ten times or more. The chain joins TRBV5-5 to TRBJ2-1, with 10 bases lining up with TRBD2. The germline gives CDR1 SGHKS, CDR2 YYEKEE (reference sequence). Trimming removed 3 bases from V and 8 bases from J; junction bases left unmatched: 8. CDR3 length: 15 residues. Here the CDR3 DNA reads TGTGCCAGCAGCTACCTAGCGGGAGTAGGGGATGAGCAGTTCTTC. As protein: CASSYLAGVGDEQFF.

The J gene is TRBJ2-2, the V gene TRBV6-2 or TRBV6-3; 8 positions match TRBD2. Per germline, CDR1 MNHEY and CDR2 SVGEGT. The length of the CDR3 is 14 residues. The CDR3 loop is CGSREERVTGELFF. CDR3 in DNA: TGTGGGTCGCGGGAGGAGAGAGTGACCGGGGAGCTGTTTTTT.

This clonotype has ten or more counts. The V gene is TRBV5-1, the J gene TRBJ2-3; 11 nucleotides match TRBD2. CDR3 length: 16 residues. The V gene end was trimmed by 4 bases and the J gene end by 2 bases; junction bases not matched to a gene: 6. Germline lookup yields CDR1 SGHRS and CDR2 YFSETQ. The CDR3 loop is CASSGTSGGATDTQYF. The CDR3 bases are TGCGCCAGCAGCGGGACTAGCGGTGGGGCCACAGATACGCAGTATTTT.

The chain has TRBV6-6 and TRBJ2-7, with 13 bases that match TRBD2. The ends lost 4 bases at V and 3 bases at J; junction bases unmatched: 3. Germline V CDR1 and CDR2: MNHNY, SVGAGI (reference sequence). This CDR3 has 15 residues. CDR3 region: CASSSLAGGLYEQYF. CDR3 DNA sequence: TGTGCCAGCAGTTCACTAGCGGGAGGGCTCTACGAGCAGTACTTC.

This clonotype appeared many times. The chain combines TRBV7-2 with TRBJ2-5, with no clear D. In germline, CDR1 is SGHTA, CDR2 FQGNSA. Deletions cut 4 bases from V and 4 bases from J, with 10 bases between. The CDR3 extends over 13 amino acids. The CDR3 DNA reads TGTGCCAGCAGCTCCAAGGGCCGAGAGACCCAGTACTTC. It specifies CASSSKGRETQYF.

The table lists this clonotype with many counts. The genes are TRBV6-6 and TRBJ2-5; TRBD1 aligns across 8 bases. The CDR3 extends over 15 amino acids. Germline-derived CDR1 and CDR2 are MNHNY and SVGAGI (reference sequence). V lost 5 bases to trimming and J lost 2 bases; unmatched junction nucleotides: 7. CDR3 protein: CASSQTGVRQETQYF. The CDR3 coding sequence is TGTGCCAGCAGTCAGACAGGGGTGCGGCAAGAGACCCAGTACTTC.